Each of the 21 T cell receptor beta chains below was sequenced from the same sample in a study of lymphopenia after photon versus proton radiotherapy (dated by TCRdb to the late 2010s). Libraries came from the immunoSEQ multiplex PCR assay. The table comes from immuneACCESS by way of TCRdb, which keeps in-frame sequences with V and J called. Part of the clones is missing from these tables; in studies checked, under half for an unresolved V gene and the rest for unknown reasons. Counted in this sample were roughly 25,000 clones; more than 75% of them appeared once. The biggest ten clones account for around 0.81% of the sample. This material consisted of peripheral blood, taken from a patient treated with photon-based radiotherapy. The receptors shown here come from a woman aged 50 to 60 with cholangiocarcinoma.

A few counts support this clone. V usage is TRBV7-9 and J usage is TRBJ2-7; 8 bases line up with TRBD1. The CDR3 is made up of 14 amino acids. V shed 3 bases, J shed 1 base, and the junction held 2 bases outside the gene matches. Germline-derived CDR1 and CDR2 are SEHNR and FQNEAQ (reference sequence). CDR3 nucleotide sequence: TGTGCCAGCAGCTTGGGACAGGCGTCCTACGAGCAGTACTTC. It yields the protein CASSLGQASYEQYF.

The chain joins TRBV10-3 to TRBJ1-3; 8 nucleotides match TRBD1. This CDR3 is built from 16 residues. Losses at the gene ends were 8 bases for V and 1 base for J; bases not matched to a gene: 10. Germline V gives CDR1 ENHRY, CDR2 SYGVKD. This CDR3 is CAIGPGQGLSGNTIYF. The CDR3 bases are TGTGCCATCGGTCCCGGACAGGGTTTGTCTGGAAACACCATATATTTT.

The chain links TRBV11-2 to TRBJ1-1, with 12 bases identical to TRBD1. This CDR3 has 18 residues. V dropped 6 bases and J dropped 4; count of bases not matched to a gene: 15. Per germline, CDR1 SGHAT and CDR2 FQNNGV. CDR3 bases: TGTGCCAGCAGTCCTGCCGGGACAGGGGGCAGGAGTAGCACTGAAGCTTTCTTT. As protein: CASSPAGTGGRSSTEAFF.

The chain links TRBV6-5 to TRBJ1-3; D ambiguous. V gave up 1 base and J gave up 1 base, with 2 bases separating them. The CDR3 totals 13 residues. CDR1 and CDR2 from the germline V gene are MNHEY and SVGAGI. The CDR3 region is CASSYLSGNTIYF. CDR3 nucleotide sequence: TGTGCCAGCAGTTACTTATCTGGAAACACCATATATTTT.

This clone was detected a few times. The DNA of the CDR3 is TGTGCCAGCAGCTTGGTGCCCGGTCAGCCCCAGCATTTT. It is translated as CASSLVPGQPQHF. The rearrangement uses TRBV5-4 and TRBJ1-5, with D uncertain. V was clipped by 0 bases and J by 6 bases, with 7 bases between them. CDR1 is SGHNT, CDR2 YYREEE, per germline (reference sequence). The CDR3 sequence is 13 residues long.

The chain recombines TRBV6-1 with TRBJ2-1; 11 bases map to TRBD2. Trimming at V came to 7 bases and at J to 3 bases, leaving 5 bases not matched to a gene. Germline V gives CDR1 MNHNS, CDR2 SASEGT. The CDR3 is 15 amino acids. The CDR3 nucleotides read TGTGCCAGCACACTAGCGGGGGAGCTCTACAATGAGCAGTTCTTC. Translation gives CASTLAGELYNEQFF.

This clone was counted a single time. The chain combines TRBV10-2 with TRBJ2-7; 11 nucleotides match TRBD2. V trimming: 3 bases; J trimming: 0 bases; junction bases outside the gene matches: 7. CDR1 is WSHSY and CDR2 is SAAADI in the germline V gene. This CDR3 contains 17 residues. The DNA for the CDR3 is TGCGCCAGCAGTGATCGGACTAGCGGGCAAAGCTCCTACGAGCAGTACTTC. Protein product: CASSDRTSGQSSYEQYF.

V usage is TRBV7-8 and J usage is TRBJ2-7, with TRBD1 matching 9 bases. V was pared by 2 bases and J by 2 bases, with 4 bases of the junction left unmatched. This CDR3 region has 15 residues. The germline V gene encodes CDR1 SGHVS and CDR2 FQNEAQ. CDR3 bases: TGTGCCAGCAGCTTACGGACAGGGGTCCCCTACGAGCAGTACTTC. Translation gives CASSLRTGVPYEQYF.

This chain joins TRBV4-3 and TRBJ1-2, with D possibly TRBD1 on 5 matching bases. The V and J ends lost 0 bases and 5 bases respectively, with 16 bases between them. The length of the CDR3 is 16 residues. The germline gives CDR1 LGHNA, CDR2 YSLEER. The CDR3 sequence is CASSQDRGGQRYGYTF. DNA for the CDR3: TGCGCCAGCAGCCAAGATCGGGGCGGCCAGCGGTATGGCTACACCTTC.

The chain couples TRBV11-2 to TRBJ2-5; D perhaps matches TRBD1 (6 bases). With 3 bases removed from V and 5 bases from J, the gap between germline ends came to 16 bases. The CDR3 has 15 residues. Germline loops: CDR1 SGHAT, CDR2 FQNNGV. The DNA of the CDR3 is TGTGCCAGCAGCTTGGGGGCAGGTGGCCACGAGACCCAGTACTTC. It is translated as CASSLGAGGHETQYF.

The V gene is TRBV7-9, the J gene TRBJ1-5; weak D call: TRBD1 (6 bases). Germline V gives CDR1 SEHNR, CDR2 FQNEAQ (reference sequence). The germline V and J ends were trimmed by 2 bases and 6 bases, with 14 bases remaining between them. This CDR3 contains 15 residues. CDR3 protein: CASSLSGAGLQPQHF. CDR3 bases: TGTGCCAGCAGCTTATCAGGGGCCGGTCTTCAGCCCCAGCATTTT.

The rearrangement uses TRBV6-1 and TRBJ2-1, with D unclear. V lost 2 bases to trimming and J lost 10 bases, with 12 bases between them. This CDR3 contains 13 residues. Germline V gene data show CDR1 as MNHNS and CDR2 as SASEGT. The chain's CDR3 is CASSEKGSWEQFF. CDR3 in DNA: TGTGCCAGCAGTGAAAAGGGCTCATGGGAGCAGTTCTTC.

This clone has just a few counts. V usage is TRBV6-5 and J usage is TRBJ1-4; 9 bases align to TRBD1. The length of the CDR3 is 15 residues. Trimming at V came to 6 bases and at J to 8 bases, leaving 10 bases not matched to a gene. The germline CDR1 and CDR2 sequences are MNHEY and SVGAGI. The chain's CDR3 is CASSDRGQGGEKLFF. The CDR3, as DNA: TGTGCCAGCAGCGACCGGGGACAGGGAGGAGAAAAACTGTTTTTT.

CDR3 loop: CASTRTGEYGYTF. In nucleotides, the CDR3 is TGTGCCAGCACCCGGACAGGGGAATATGGCTACACCTTC. The chain is built from TRBV2 and TRBJ1-2; 9 bases match TRBD1. Trimming cost V 7 bases and J 5 bases; bases outside gene matches: 5. The CDR3 is made up of 13 amino acids. Germline loops: CDR1 SNHLY, CDR2 FYNNEI.

V gene TRBV25-1 combines with J gene TRBJ1-1; 9 nucleotides match TRBD1. Per the germline V gene, CDR1 is MGHDK and CDR2 is SYGVNS. This CDR3 has 16 residues. After removal of 4 bases from V and 7 bases from J, the junction contained 13 bases not matched to a gene. The CDR3 DNA reads as TGTGCCAGCAGTGCGTCGGGGACAGGGCCCGTCCTTGAAGCTTTCTTT. Its translation: CASSASGTGPVLEAFF. Using reference TRBV25-1 and TRBJ1-1 for the parts outside the CDR3, the full variable domain is EADIYQTPRYLVIGTGKKITLECSQTMGHDKMYWYQQDPGMELHLIHYSYGVNSTEKGDLSSESTVSRIRTEHFPLTLESARPSHTSQYLCASSASGTGPVLEAFFGQGTRLTVV.

This rearrangement joins TRBV6-5 to TRBJ1-2, with D uncertain. Germline V gives CDR1 MNHEY, CDR2 SVGAGI. CDR3 length: 13 amino acids. V lost 2 bases and J lost 1, with 5 bases in between. CDR3 sequence reads: CASSYLSNYGYTF. In DNA, the CDR3 is TGTGCCAGCAGTTACCTCAGTAACTATGGCTACACCTTC.

J is TRBJ2-3 and V is TRBV7-9, with D possibly being TRBD2 (7 bases). Trimming removed 5 bases at V and 3 bases at J, with 18 bases between. CDR1 and CDR2 (germline): SEHNR, FQNEAQ (reference sequence). CDR3 size: 16 residues. In DNA, the CDR3 is TGTGCCAGCAGCCCCCGGGGGGCTGGTGGTACAGATACGCAGTATTTT. Encoded protein: CASSPRGAGGTDTQYF.

The chain combines TRBV27 with TRBJ1-5; D ambiguous. The CDR3 sequence is 13 residues long. In germline, CDR1 is MNHEY, CDR2 SMNVEV (reference sequence). V lost 4 bases to trimming and J lost 2 bases, with 6 bases between them. The CDR3 protein is CASSYIGNQPQHF. In nucleotides, the CDR3 is TGTGCCAGCAGTTATATTGGCAATCAGCCCCAGCATTTT.

This chain uses TRBV14 with TRBJ2-3; D possibly matches TRBD1 or TRBD2 (5 bases each). The V gene lost 4 bases and the J gene lost 0 bases, with 11 bases spanning the gap. The CDR3 consists of 15 residues. The germline V gene encodes CDR1 SGHDN and CDR2 FVKESK. CDR3 DNA: TGTGCCAGCAGCCGTGAGGGGCCTAGCACAGATACGCAGTATTTT. Residues: CASSREGPSTDTQYF.

CDR3 bases: TGTGCCGCGTTAAGGGGGGGGCACACCGGGGAGCTGTTTTTT. Translation: CAALRGGHTGELFF. This chain links TRBV10-3 with TRBJ2-2, with D tentatively TRBD2 (7 bases). CDR3 length: 14 amino acids. V was clipped by 11 bases and J by 3 bases, with 16 bases between them. Germline V gene lookup returns CDR1 ENHRY and CDR2 SYGVKD.

This sequence joins TRBV19 and TRBJ2-3, with TRBD2 as a possible D gene (5 bases). CDR3 size: 16 residues. Germline values: CDR1 LNHDA, CDR2 SQIVND (reference sequence). V was pared by 5 bases and J by 4 bases, with 19 bases between. CDR3 sequence: CASSYDGKIGADTQYF. The CDR3 bases are TGTGCCAGTAGTTATGACGGGAAAATTGGCGCAGATACGCAGTATTTT.